Following are 5 T cell receptor beta chains from one sample sequenced in a study of T cell repertoires and HLA-DP antigens. Sequenced by immunoSEQ multiplex PCR; TCRdb stores in-frame clones only, minus some. Here the sample spans fewer than 75,000 clones, around three quarters being singletons. No antigens are known for them. Sequencing was performed on CD4+ T cells from PBMCs. The receptors here all came from a man aged 55-75 years in good health and CMV-seronegative.

This chain connects TRBV6-5 to TRBJ1-4, with unresolved D. The ends were cut back, 5 bases at V and 8 bases at J, with 18 bases in the middle. Germline CDR1 is MNHEY and CDR2 is SVGAGI. The CDR3 runs to 15 residues. CDR3 nucleotide sequence: TGTGCCAGCAGTCCCCTGGGCCCCGCTGAGGAAAAACTGTTTTTT. Protein sequence: CASSPLGPAEEKLFF.

The chain joins TRBV9 to TRBJ2-3, with D tentatively TRBD2 (5 bases). The CDR3 has 14 amino acids. Germline V gene sequence: CDR1 SGDLS, CDR2 YYNGEE. Trimming cost V 2 bases and J 3 bases, with 10 bases left between them. The CDR3 nucleotides are TGTGCCAGCAGCGTCGGAGGTACGACAGATACGCAGTATTTT. Its protein product is CASSVGGTTDTQYF.

CDR3 protein: CASSEVSEQYF. CDR3 nucleotides: TGTGCCAGCAGTGAAGTCAGCGAGCAGTACTTC. J is TRBJ2-7 and V is TRBV2, with D unresolved. This CDR3 is 11 amino acids long. The V end was cut by 1 base, the J end by 6 bases, with 4 bases between. CDR1 and CDR2 (germline): SNHLY, FYNNEI.

V usage is TRBV5-4 and J usage is TRBJ1-2, with D possibly TRBD1 on 5 matching bases. This CDR3 contains 15 residues. Trimming cost V 3 bases and J 3 bases, with 15 bases left between them. From germline, CDR1 is SGHNT and CDR2 YYREEE (reference sequence). This CDR3 is CASSSGGGEDYGYTF. The CDR3 DNA is TGTGCCAGCAGCTCCGGGGGTGGGGAGGACTATGGCTACACCTTC.

The chain links TRBV5-1 to TRBJ1-1; 8 nucleotides align to TRBD1. The germline CDR1 and CDR2 sequences are SGHRS and YFSETQ. This CDR3 comprises 15 residues. The junction had 16 bases not matched to a gene; V was cut back by 4 bases and J by 11 bases. CDR3 region: CASSPDRVRLYGAFF. The CDR3 DNA follows: TGCGCCAGCAGCCCGGACAGGGTCCGACTTTATGGGGCTTTCTTT.